The entry below describes one T cell receptor beta chain. What it binds is unknown. The sample comes from a study of OX40 agonist ivuxolimab in advanced cancers. Study-level background: Patients in the trial were receiving intravenous ivuxolimab every 2 weeks, at doses of 0.01 to 10 mg/kg. Prior therapy, whether anti-PD-1, anti-PD-L1 or anti-CTLA-4, was allowed, and 40% had some.

TCRdb keeps only in-frame clones here, not all; method: immunoSEQ multiplex PCR. The sample contains 37,000 or so clones, around 80% of which appear only once. The V gene's germline CDR1 is MGHRA and CDR2 YSYEKL. This CDR3 spans 15 amino acids. The V end was cut by 1 base, the J end by 4 bases, with 13 bases between. Regarding the study as a whole: Clonal expansion was among the lowest in partial responders at 0.1-3.0 mg/kg, especially CD8+. There were, on average, more expanded clones in CD8+ T cells than in CD4+.

This specimen consisted of CD4+ or CD8+ T cells sorted from blood, obtained in a trial of the OX40 agonist ivuxolimab. This chain links TRBV4-1 with TRBJ1-2; TRBD1 might be the D (5 bases). This sequence was found in an adult with an advanced solid tumor such as melanoma, head and neck, liver or kidney cancer. The CDR3 reads CASSQAEGTSYGYTF. The CDR3 coding sequence is TGCGCCAGCAGCCAAGCGGAAGGGACCTCCTATGGCTACACCTTC.